The source of this T cell receptor beta chain is a study of control samples from healthy donors and cancer patients. This clone was recorded only once. The germline V gene has CDR1 WSHSY and CDR2 SAAADI. CDR3 length equals 15 residues. Unmatched junction bases numbered 6, after V lost 6 bases and J lost 5 bases. Sequencing was performed with immunoSEQ multiplex PCR; in TCRdb, only in-frame clones are kept and a portion is missing. Seen here are approximately 140,000 clones, roughly 92% observed once, and the top ten hold approximately 10%. The rearrangement joins TRBV10-2 to TRBJ2-1, with 11 bases lining up with TRBD2. What was sequenced was blood. This clonotype was sampled from a man aged 30 to 39 in good health. In DNA form, the CDR3 reads TGCGCCAGCAGGGGGGGACTAGCGGCTGACAATGAGCAGTTCTTC. Residues: CASRGGLAADNEQFF.